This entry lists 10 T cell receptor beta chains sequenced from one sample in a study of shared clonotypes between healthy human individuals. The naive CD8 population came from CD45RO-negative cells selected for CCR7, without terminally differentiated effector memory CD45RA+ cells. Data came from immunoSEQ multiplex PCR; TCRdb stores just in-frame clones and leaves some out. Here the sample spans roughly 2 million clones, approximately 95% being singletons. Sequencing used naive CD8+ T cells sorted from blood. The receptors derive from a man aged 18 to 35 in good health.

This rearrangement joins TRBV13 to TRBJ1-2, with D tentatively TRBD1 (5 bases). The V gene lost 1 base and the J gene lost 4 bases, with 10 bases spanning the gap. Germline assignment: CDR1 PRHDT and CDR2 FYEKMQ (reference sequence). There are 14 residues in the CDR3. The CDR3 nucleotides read TGTGCCAGCAGCTTAGACAGGAATGCCTATGGCTACACCTTC. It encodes CASSLDRNAYGYTF.

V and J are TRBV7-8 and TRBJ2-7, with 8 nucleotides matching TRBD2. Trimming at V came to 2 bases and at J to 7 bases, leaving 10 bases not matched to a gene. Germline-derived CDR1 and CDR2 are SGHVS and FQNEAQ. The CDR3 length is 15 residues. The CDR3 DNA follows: TGTGCCAGCAGCTTAAATATTGGACTAGCTGAAGAGCAGTACTTC. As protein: CASSLNIGLAEEQYF.

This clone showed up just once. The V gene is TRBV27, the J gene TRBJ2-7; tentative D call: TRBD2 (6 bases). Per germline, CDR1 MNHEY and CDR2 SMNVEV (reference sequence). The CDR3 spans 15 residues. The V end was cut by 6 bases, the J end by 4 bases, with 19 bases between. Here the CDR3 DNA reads TGTGCCAGCAGCTGGGCGGGTAGCGGACCTTACGAGCAGTACTTC. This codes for CASSWAGSGPYEQYF.

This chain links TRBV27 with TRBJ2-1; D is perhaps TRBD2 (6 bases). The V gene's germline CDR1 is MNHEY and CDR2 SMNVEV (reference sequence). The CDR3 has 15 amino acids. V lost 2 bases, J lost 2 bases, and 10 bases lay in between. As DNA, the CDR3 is TGTGCCAGCAGTTTAGACGGGAGCACCTACAATGAGCAGTTCTTC. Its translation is CASSLDGSTYNEQFF.

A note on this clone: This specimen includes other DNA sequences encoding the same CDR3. This CDR3 reads CASSLAGGYNEQFF. DNA for the CDR3: TGTGCCAGCAGCTTAGCGGGGGGATACAATGAGCAGTTCTTC. V gene TRBV7-2 combines with J gene TRBJ2-1; maybe TRBD2 (6 bases). The germline V and J ends were trimmed by 0 bases and 4 bases, with 7 bases remaining between them. This CDR3 comprises 14 residues. CDR1 and CDR2 from the germline V gene are SGHTA and FQGNSA.

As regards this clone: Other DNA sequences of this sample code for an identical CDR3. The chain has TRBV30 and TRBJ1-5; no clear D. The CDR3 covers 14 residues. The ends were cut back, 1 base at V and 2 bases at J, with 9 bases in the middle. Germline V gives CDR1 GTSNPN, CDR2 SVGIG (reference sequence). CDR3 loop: CAWSGGDGNQPQHF. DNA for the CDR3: TGTGCCTGGAGTGGTGGCGACGGCAATCAGCCCCAGCATTTT.

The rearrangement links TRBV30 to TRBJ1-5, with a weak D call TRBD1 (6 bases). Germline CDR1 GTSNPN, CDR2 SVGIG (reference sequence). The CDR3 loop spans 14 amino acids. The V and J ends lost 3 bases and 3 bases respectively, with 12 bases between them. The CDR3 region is CAWSVGHFNQPQHF. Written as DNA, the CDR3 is TGTGCCTGGAGCGTGGGACACTTCAATCAGCCCCAGCATTTT.

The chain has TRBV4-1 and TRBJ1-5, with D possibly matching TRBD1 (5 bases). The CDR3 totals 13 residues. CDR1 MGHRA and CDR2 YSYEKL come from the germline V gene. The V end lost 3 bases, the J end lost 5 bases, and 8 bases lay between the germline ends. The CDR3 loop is CASSHIGDQPQHF. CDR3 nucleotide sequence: TGCGCCAGCAGCCACATAGGGGATCAGCCCCAGCATTTT.

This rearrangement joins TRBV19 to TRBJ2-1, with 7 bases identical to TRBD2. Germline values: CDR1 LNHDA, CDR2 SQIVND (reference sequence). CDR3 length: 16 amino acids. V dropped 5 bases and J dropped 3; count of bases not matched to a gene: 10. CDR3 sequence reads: CASSFSGYYSYNEQFF. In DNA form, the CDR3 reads TGTGCCAGTAGTTTTAGCGGGTATTATAGCTACAATGAGCAGTTCTTC.

The CDR3 DNA is TGCGCCAGCAGGGGGATTGCGGAGCAACTGGAGGGCTACACCTTC. Encoded protein: CASRGIAEQLEGYTF. The chain employs TRBV5-1 and TRBJ1-2; D remains unclear. The V gene's germline CDR1 is SGHRS and CDR2 YFSETQ. The CDR3 covers 15 residues. Trimming removed 5 bases at V and 8 bases at J, with 22 bases between. Filled out from reference TRBV5-1 and TRBJ1-2, the complete variable domain reads KAGVTQTPRYLIKTRGQQVTLSCSPISGHRSVSWYQQTPGQGLQFLFEYFSETQRNKGNFPGRFSGRQFSNSRSEMNVSTLELGDSALYLCASRGIAEQLEGYTFGSGTRLTVV.